This T cell receptor (beta chain) was identified in a study of cytomegalovirus exposure and HLA in healthy donors. Both 60 Vbeta primers and 13 Jbeta primers went into the PCR. Clones were sequenced by immunoSEQ multiplex PCR, and TCRdb holds only the in-frame ones, with some missing. The sample contains roughly 280,000 clones, 65% to 85% of which appear only once. About this clone itself: Its antigen remains unknown.

V was shortened by 2 bases and J by 1 base, with 11 bases between the two germline ends. Germline values: CDR1 KGHSH, CDR2 LQKENI. The CDR3 sequence is 15 residues long. Study outcomes and limitations: TCR beta chains numbering 164 were designated cytomegalovirus-associated. Sequencing likely produced, as an artifact, a cluster of highly shared sequence variants. Three CMV-associated chains proved CMV antigen-specific in vitro. There were reportedly fewer N-insertions in an Asian-associated ancestry cluster than the roughly 670-donor mean, in a later analysis.

The sample taken for sequencing was PBMCs. The chain recombines TRBV18 with TRBJ1-2; D unresolved. The TCR comes from a female donor in good health and CMV-seronegative. The CDR3: CASSPVGLSNYGYTF. The CDR3, as DNA: TGTGCCAGCTCACCAGTCGGACTCAGTAACTATGGCTACACCTTC.